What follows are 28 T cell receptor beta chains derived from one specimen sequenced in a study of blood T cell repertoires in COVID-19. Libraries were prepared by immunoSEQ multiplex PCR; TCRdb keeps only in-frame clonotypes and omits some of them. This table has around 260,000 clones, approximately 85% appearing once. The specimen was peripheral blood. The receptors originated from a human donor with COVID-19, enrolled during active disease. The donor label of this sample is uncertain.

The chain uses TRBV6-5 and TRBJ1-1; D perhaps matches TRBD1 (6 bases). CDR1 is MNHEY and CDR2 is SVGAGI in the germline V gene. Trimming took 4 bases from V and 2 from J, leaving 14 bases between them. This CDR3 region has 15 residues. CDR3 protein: CASSSYLGGNTEAFF. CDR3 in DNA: TGTGCCAGCAGTTCTTACCTAGGGGGAAACACTGAAGCTTTCTTT.

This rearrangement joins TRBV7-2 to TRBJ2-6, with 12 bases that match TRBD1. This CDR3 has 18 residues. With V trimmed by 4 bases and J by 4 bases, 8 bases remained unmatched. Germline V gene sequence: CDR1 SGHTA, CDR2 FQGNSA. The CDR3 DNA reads TGTGCCAGCAGCTGGACGGGACAGGGGGCGATCGGGGCCAACGTCCTGACTTTC. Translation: CASSWTGQGAIGANVLTF.

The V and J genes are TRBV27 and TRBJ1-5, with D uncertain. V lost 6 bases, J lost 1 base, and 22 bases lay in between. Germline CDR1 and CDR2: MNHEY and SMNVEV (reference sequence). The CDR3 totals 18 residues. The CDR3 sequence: CASSHKSVSIGSNQPQHF. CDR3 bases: TGTGCCAGCAGCCATAAATCAGTTTCGATCGGGAGCAATCAGCCCCAGCATTTT.

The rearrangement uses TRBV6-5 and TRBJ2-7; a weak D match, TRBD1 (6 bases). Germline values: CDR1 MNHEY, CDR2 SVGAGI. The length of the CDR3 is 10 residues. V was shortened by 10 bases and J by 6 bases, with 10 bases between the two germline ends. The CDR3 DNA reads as TGTGCCACCGTCAGGGGCGAGCAGTACTTC. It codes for CATVRGEQYF.

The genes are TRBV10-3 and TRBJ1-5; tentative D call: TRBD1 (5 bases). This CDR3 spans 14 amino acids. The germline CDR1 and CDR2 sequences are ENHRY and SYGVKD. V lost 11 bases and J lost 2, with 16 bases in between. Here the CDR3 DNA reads TGTGCCGCGGGGCCGGGGGACGGCAATCAGCCCCAGCATTTT. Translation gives CAAGPGDGNQPQHF.

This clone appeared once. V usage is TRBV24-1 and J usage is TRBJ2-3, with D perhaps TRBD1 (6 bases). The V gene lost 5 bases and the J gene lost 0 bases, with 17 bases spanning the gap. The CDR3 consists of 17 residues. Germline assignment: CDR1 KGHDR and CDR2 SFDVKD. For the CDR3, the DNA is TGTGCCACCAGTGCATGCCGGGACACAACGAGCACAGATACGCAGTATTTT. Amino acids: CATSACRDTTSTDTQYF.

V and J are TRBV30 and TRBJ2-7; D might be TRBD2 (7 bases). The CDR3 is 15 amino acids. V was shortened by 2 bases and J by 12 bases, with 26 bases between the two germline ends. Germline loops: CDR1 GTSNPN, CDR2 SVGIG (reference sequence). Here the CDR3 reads CAWSPIRGGHGLSYF. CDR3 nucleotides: TGTGCCTGGAGTCCCATTAGGGGGGGACACGGACTGTCGTACTTC.

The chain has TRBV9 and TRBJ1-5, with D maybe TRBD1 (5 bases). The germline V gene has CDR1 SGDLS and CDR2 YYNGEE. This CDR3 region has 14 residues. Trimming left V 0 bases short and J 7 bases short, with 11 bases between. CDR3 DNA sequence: TGTGCCAGCAGCGTAGCTGGGCAGGGACAGCCCCAGCATTTT. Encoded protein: CASSVAGQGQPQHF.

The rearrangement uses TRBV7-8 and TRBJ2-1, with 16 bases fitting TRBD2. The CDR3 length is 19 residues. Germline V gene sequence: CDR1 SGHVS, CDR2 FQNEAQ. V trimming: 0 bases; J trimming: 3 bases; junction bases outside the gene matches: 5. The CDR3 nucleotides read TGTGCCAGCAGCTTAGCGGGACTAGCGGGAGGGTGGGGCTACAATGAGCAGTTCTTC. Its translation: CASSLAGLAGGWGYNEQFF.

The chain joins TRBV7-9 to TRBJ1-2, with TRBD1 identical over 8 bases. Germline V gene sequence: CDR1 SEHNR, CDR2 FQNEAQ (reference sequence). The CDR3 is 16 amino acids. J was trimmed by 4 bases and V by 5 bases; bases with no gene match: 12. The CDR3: CASSPASGQEIYGYTF. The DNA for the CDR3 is TGTGCCAGCAGCCCGGCATCGGGACAGGAGATCTATGGCTACACCTTC.

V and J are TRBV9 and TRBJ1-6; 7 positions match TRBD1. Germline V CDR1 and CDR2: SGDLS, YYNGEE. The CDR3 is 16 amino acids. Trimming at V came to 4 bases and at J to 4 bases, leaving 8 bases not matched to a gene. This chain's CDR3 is CASSPAGTDYNSPLHF. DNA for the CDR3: TGTGCCAGCAGCCCAGCCGGGACAGATTATAATTCACCCCTCCACTTT.

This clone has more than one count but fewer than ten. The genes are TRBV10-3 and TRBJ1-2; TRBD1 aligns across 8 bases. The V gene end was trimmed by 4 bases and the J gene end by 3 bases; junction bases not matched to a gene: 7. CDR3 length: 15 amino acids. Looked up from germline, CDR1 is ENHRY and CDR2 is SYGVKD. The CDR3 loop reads CAISVTGTGDYGYTF. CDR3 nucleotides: TGTGCCATCAGTGTAACCGGGACAGGAGACTATGGCTACACCTTC.

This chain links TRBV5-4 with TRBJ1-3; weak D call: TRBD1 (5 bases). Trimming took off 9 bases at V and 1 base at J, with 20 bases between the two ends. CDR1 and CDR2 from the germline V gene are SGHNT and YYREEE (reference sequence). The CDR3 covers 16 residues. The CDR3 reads CATGAGGIGSGNTIYF. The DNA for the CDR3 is TGTGCCACCGGGGCTGGAGGGATTGGGTCTGGAAACACCATATATTTT.

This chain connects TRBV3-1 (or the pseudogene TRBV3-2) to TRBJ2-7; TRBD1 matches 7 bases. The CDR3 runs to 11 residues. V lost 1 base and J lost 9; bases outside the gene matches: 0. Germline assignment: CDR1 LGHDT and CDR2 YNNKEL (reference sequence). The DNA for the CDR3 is TGTGCCAGCAGCCAAGGGACAGGGCAGTACTTC. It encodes CASSQGTGQYF.

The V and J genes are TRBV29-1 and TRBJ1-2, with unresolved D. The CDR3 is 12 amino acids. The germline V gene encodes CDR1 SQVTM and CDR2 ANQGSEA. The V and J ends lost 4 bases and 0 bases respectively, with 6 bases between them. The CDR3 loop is CSVGSANYGYTF. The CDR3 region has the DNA TGCAGCGTTGGGTCAGCTAACTATGGCTACACCTTC.

The CDR3 coding sequence is TGTGCCAGCAGTGAACACAGGGACACTGAAGCTTTCTTT. It translates to CASSEHRDTEAFF. The chain links TRBV25-1 to TRBJ1-1; TRBD1 might be the D (6 bases). Trimming cost V 2 bases and J 3 bases, with 7 bases left between them. CDR1 and CDR2 from the germline V gene are MGHDK and SYGVNS. The CDR3 sequence is 13 residues long. Based on the CDR3 plus reference TRBV25-1 and TRBJ1-1, the full variable domain is EADIYQTPRYLVIGTGKKITLECSQTMGHDKMYWYQQDPGMELHLIHYSYGVNSTEKGDLSSESTVSRIRTEHFPLTLESARPSHTSQYLCASSEHRDTEAFFGQGTRLTVV.

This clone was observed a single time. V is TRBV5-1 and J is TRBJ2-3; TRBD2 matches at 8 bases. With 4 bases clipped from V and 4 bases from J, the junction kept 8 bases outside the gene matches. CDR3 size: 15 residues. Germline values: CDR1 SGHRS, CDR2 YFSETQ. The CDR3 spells CASSKAAGDADTQYF. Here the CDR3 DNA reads TGCGCCAGCAGCAAAGCAGCGGGAGACGCAGATACGCAGTATTTT.

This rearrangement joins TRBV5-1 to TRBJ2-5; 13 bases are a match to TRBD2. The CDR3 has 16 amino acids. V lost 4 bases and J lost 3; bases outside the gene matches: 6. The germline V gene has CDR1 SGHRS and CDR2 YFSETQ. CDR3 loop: CASSPGGTSGKETQYF. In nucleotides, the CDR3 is TGCGCCAGCAGCCCCGGTGGGACTAGCGGGAAAGAGACCCAGTACTTC.

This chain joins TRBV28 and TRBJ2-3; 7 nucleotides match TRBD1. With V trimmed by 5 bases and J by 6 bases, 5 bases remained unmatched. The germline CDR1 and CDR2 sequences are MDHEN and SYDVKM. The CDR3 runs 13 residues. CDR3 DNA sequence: TGTGCCAGCAGTGCTACAGGGGCGGATACGCAGTATTTT. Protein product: CASSATGADTQYF.

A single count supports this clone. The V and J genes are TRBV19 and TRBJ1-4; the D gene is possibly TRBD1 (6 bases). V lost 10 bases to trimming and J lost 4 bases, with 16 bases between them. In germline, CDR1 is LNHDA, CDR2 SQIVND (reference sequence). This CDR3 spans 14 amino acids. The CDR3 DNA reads TGTGCCACCTCTCCACGACAGGTTAATGAAAAACTGTTTTTT. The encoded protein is CATSPRQVNEKLFF.

CDR3 amino acids: CASSLSGPSVGQPQHF. CDR3 coding DNA: TGTGCCAGCAGCCTATCGGGTCCGTCAGTCGGTCAGCCCCAGCATTTT. This sequence joins TRBV7-8 and TRBJ1-5; D gene ambiguous. V gave up 5 bases and J gave up 6 bases, with 20 bases separating them. Germline CDR1 is SGHVS and CDR2 is FQNEAQ. The CDR3 runs 16 residues.

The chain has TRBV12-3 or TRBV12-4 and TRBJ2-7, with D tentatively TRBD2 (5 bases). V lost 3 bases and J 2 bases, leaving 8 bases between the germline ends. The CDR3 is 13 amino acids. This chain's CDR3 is CASSFPGTYEQYF. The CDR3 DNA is TGTGCCAGCAGTTTTCCGGGGACCTACGAGCAGTACTTC.

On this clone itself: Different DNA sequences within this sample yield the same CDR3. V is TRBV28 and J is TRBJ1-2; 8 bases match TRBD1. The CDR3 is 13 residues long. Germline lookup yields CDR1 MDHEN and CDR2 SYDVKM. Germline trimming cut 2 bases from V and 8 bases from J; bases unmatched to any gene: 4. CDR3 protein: CASSLQGAGGYTF. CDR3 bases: TGTGCCAGCAGTTTACAGGGGGCCGGCGGCTACACCTTC.

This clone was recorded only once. DNA of the CDR3: TGTGCCACCTCGATCGGCGGATATGAAGCTTTCTTT. Translating it yields CATSIGGYEAFF. This rearrangement joins TRBV2 to TRBJ1-1; D not resolved. The V gene lost 10 bases and the J gene lost 7 bases, with 16 bases spanning the gap. The CDR3 has 12 amino acids. Germline V gene lookup returns CDR1 SNHLY and CDR2 FYNNEI.

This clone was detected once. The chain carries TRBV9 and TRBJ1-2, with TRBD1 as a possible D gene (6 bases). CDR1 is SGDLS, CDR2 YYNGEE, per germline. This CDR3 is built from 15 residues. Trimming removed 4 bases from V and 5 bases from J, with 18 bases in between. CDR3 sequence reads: CASSPEPRGQYGYTF. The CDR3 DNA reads TGTGCCAGCAGCCCCGAACCCAGGGGCCAATATGGCTACACCTTC.

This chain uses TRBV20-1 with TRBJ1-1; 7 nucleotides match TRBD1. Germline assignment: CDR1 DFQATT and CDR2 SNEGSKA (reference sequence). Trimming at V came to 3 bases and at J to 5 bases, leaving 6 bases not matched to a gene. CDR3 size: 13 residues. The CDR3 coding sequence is TGCAGTGCTAGTGGCAGGGGGAATACTGAAGCTTTCTTT. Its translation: CSASGRGNTEAFF.

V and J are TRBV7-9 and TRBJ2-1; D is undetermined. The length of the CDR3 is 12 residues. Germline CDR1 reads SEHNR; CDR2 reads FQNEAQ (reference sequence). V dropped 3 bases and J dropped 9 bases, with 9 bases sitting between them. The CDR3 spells CASSFLTGEQFF. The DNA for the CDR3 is TGTGCCAGCAGCTTTTTGACGGGTGAGCAGTTCTTC. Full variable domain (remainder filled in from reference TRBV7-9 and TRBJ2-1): DTGVSQNPRHKITKRGQNVTFRCDPISEHNRLYWYRQTLGQGPEFLTYFQNEAQLEKSRLLSDRFSAERPKGSFSTLEIQRTEQGDSAMYLCASSFLTGEQFFGPGTRLTVL.

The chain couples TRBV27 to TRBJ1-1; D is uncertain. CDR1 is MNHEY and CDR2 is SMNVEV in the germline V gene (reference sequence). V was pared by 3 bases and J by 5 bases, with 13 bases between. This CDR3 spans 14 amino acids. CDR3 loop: CASSFTGVGTEAFF. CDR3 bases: TGTGCCAGCAGTTTTACGGGAGTTGGAACTGAAGCTTTCTTT.